Below, one TCR beta chain is given with its context. Its specific antigen is unknown. Per-base qualities were not stored, and no clone one base away is much larger. The germline V gene supplies CDR1 SGDLS and CDR2 YYNGEE. V and J lose 3 bases and 3 bases, and a span of 16 bases separates them. Taken from cysteine to phenylalanine, the CDR3 has 15 residues. Only CDR3 DNA remains: 45 bases, in frame from the first base. A total of roughly 31 patients with locally advanced or metastatic urothelial carcinoma, treated at Memorial Sloan Kettering on a trial protocol, made up the cohort. Peripheral blood mononuclear cells were collected pretreatment and during treatment, with between 1 and 8 total time points per patient. The Qiagen DNeasy Blood extraction kit was used to purify genomic DNA from total PBMCs and from tumor samples. PBMCs were collected pretreatment and during treatment, and were isolated and stored as previously described.

The data stem from a study of PD-L1 blockade in urothelial cancer (dated by TCRdb to the late 2010s). With regard to the full study: Every patient began therapy in 2014 and was given atezolizumab 1,200 mg intravenously every 3 weeks. About 90% of the 29 patients were identified as males with urothelial cancer of bladder origin, and a prior smoking history was reported by 18 of 29 patients. Patients had an ECOG performance status of 0 or 1 and had received between 0 and 3 prior chemotherapy regimens. Blood samples were analyzed at two time points: 3 weeks after treatment start (second dose) and 6 weeks after treatment start. Blood samples gave a median of about 130,000 T cells and approximately 80,000 unique TCRs, with a median clonality of roughly 0.08. The study, an exploratory multi-omic analysis, examined somatic, immune and clinical correlates of response to PD-L1 blockade with atezolizumab in urothelial cancer. Pretreatment tumor samples and matched peripheral blood, collected serially before and after atezolizumab treatment, underwent TCR sequencing. Durable clinical benefit meant progression-free survival longer than 6 months, and TCR features were also tested against progression-free and overall survival. Whole exome sequencing and RNA sequencing of pretreatment tumors were performed alongside TCR sequencing in the same patients. Durable clinical benefit was achieved by nine patients but not by the remaining 20. Twenty-nine patients had pretreatment blood TCR-seq, about 24 had at least one posttreatment blood collection, and about 24 had tumor TCR-seq. General study outcomes and caveats: Because of the small sample size (n ≈ 31) and the many exploratory analyses performed, the results are intended to be regarded as hypothesis-generating. Greater expansion of tumor-associated TCR clones in peripheral blood 3 weeks after the start of treatment was observed in patients with durable benefit (n ≈ 22, p = 0.022). A pretreatment peripheral blood TCR clonality below the median was linked to improved progression-free and overall survival.

Synthetic TCR analog templates were spiked into each PCR to estimate absolute template abundance from read counts. TCRbeta CDR3 regions were amplified from genomic DNA with bias-controlled V and J gene primers using the immunoSEQ assay. Sequencing of rearranged TCRbeta segments was done at approximately 20X coverage. The source study handled its data this way. Clustering was used to correct sequencing errors, and CDR3s were annotated against IMGT so that V, D and J genes could be assigned. Out-of-frame and stop-codon sequences were excluded, and only productive TCRbeta rearrangements were used in downstream analyses. Clonality was computed as one minus Shannon entropy normalized by the log of the number of unique productive sequences. Fisher's exact test with Benjamini-Hochberg correction, using a cutoff of adjusted p below 0.01, was how clones that differed between time points or between blood and tumor were identified. Not all clones reach the TCRdb copy of this immuneACCESS table, which keeps in-frame sequences only. Checked studies attribute under half of the gap to unresolved V genes and leave the rest unexplained. The DNA gave D and trimming, while V, J and clone size come from that table. The sample includes 25,000 to 30,000 clones, with around 87% observed a single time. The leading ten clones occupy roughly 3.1% of the sample.

The TCR comes from a middle-aged man with urothelial cancer. The sequence joins TRBV9 to TRBJ2-7; the D region possibly corresponds to TRBD2 (6 bases align). Sequencing was performed on PBMCs, taken around atezolizumab (anti-PD-L1) treatment. The CDR3 here reads CASSAGGIWGYEQYF. The bases are TGTGCCAGCAGCGCCGGCGGGATCTGGGGCTACGAGCAGTACTTC.